These T cell receptor beta chains were read from a single sample in a study of cytomegalovirus exposure and HLA in healthy donors. The data were produced by immunoSEQ multiplex PCR, yet TCRdb's version contains in-frame clones alone and is incomplete. Here the sample spans around 160,000 clones, around 85% being singletons. Material: PBMCs. These receptors were obtained from a man between 18 and 35 years old in good health and CMV-seropositive. CDR3s include the opening cysteine and the closing phenylalanine or tryptophan. D genes are given only for firm matches. Expanded clones are given a class, and other clones once, few, many or no size at all.

J | D | V | size | DNA | CDR3
TRBJ1-2 | NA | TRBV6-5 | once | TGTGCCAGTAGTCGAATGGAGACGGGGAACTATGGCTACACCTTC | CASSRMETGNYGYTF
TRBJ1-5 | NA | TRBV6-5 | NA | TGTGCCAGCAGGAAAAACAGGGATGGCAATCAGCCCCAGCATTTT | CASRKNRDGNQPQHF
TRBJ1-1 | NA | TRBV11-2 | NA | TGTGCCAGCAGCTTCGAGGGGAACACTGAAGCTTTCTTT | CASSFEGNTEAFF
TRBJ2-7 | NA | TRBV6-5 | few | TGTGCCAGCAGTTCCTACAGGGACCTAACTGACGAGCAGTACTTC | CASSSYRDLTDEQYF
TRBJ2-7 | NA | TRBV7-6 | NA | TGTGCCAGCAGCCAGGGAGGTAGCTACGAGCAGTACTTC | CASSQGGSYEQYF
TRBJ2-6 | NA | TRBV5-4 | NA | NA | CASSGGLRAGANVLTF
TRBJ1-3 | NA | TRBV5-1 | NA | TGCGCCAGCAGCTTGGGGCTGTCTGGAAACACCATATATTTT | CASSLGLSGNTIYF
TRBJ1-6 | NA | TRBV18 | NA | TGTGCCAGCTCACCAGGAGGACAGCATAATTCACCCCTCCACTTT | CASSPGGQHNSPLHF
TRBJ2-1 | NA | TRBV5-4 | NA | TGTGCCAGCAGCCCAGGGGGGTTCTCCTACAATGAGCAGTTCTTC | CASSPGGFSYNEQFF
TRBJ2-5 | TRBD1 | TRBV7-2 | NA | TGTGCCAGCAGCTCAACAGGGGGCGGGGAAGAGACCCAGTACTTC | CASSSTGGGEETQYF
TRBJ1-2 | TRBD1 | TRBV19 | once | TGTGCCAGTAGCGCAGGGGGCGACTATGGCTACACCTTC | CASSAGGDYGYTF
TRBJ2-2 | TRBD1 | TRBV5-6 | NA | TGTGCCAGCAGCGTAGACAGGGGGGACACCGGGGAGCTGTTTTTT | CASSVDRGDTGELFF
TRBJ1-1 | NA | TRBV5-6 | NA | TGTGCCAGCAGCCTGATCCAGGTTACCCAAGCTTTCTTT | CASSLIQVTQAFF
TRBJ1-1 | NA | TRBV27 | NA | TGTGCCAGCAGTTATACAGGTAACACTGAAGCTTTCTTT | CASSYTGNTEAFF
TRBJ2-1 | NA | TRBV11-2 | once | TGTGCCAGCAGCTTCGACAGATACAATGAGCAGTTCTTC | CASSFDRYNEQFF
TRBJ1-2 | NA | TRBV5-1 | NA | TGCGCCAGCAAGTTGGAGTTTGGTAACTATGGCTACACCTTC | CASKLEFGNYGYTF
TRBJ1-3 | TRBD1 | TRBV19 | once | TGTGCCAGTAGTTTGGGGACAGGGGCCGGAAACACCATATATTTT | CASSLGTGAGNTIYF
TRBJ1-2 | NA | TRBV21-1 | NA | TGTGCCAGCAGCAAAGTGGGGGGGAGAGAACCCTATGGCTACACCTTC | CASSKVGGREPYGYTF
TRBJ2-5 | TRBD2 | TRBV10-3 | NA | TGTGCCATCAGTGACAGCGGGGGGGTTCAAGAGACCCAGTACTTC | CAISDSGGVQETQYF
TRBJ2-2 | NA | TRBV10-1 | NA | TGCGCCAGCAGTGAGTCTCTCAACACCGGGGAGCTGTTTTTT | CASSESLNTGELFF
TRBJ1-1 | TRBD1 | TRBV7-6 | once | TGTGCCAGCAGCCCAACAGGGGATTACACTGAAGCTTTCTTT | CASSPTGDYTEAFF
TRBJ2-5 | TRBD1 | TRBV11-2 | NA | TGTGCCAGCAGTCTAAGGACAGGGGAAGAGACCCAGTACTTC | CASSLRTGEETQYF
TRBJ2-7 | NA | TRBV18 | NA | TGTGCCAGCTCACCGCAACAGGGAAACTCCTACGAGCAGTACTTC | CASSPQQGNSYEQYF
TRBJ1-2 | NA | TRBV9 | NA | TGTGCCAGCCTAAATCAATTTCGGGGCTACACCTTC | CASLNQFRGYTF
TRBJ1-2 | TRBD1 | TRBV6-6 | NA | TGTGCCAGCAGTCCCTTCCGGGACAGATTAAACTATGGCTACACCTTC | CASSPFRDRLNYGYTF
TRBJ2-7 | NA | TRBV27 | NA | TGTGCCAGCAGTTTGGTCCACGGTTCGGTCTACGAGCAGTACTTC | CASSLVHGSVYEQYF
TRBJ2-7 | TRBD2 | TRBV6-5 | NA | TGTGCCAGCAGTTCACTAGCGGGGGCGTACGAGCAGTACTTC | CASSSLAGAYEQYF